This T cell receptor beta chain was found in a study of vaccination and CD4 T cells after COVID-19. Study as a whole: The convalescents were made up of six males and four females, two of whom were Hispanic.

As to treatment: approximately nine-day PBMC culture with coronavirus spike peptide pools or control peptides (ViraFEST assay). Prior to the COVID-19 pandemic (2011-2018), the unexposed donor's CD4+ T cells were collected. Sequenced with the Oncomine TCR Beta short-read assay was DNA taken from cultured CD4+ T cells. In TCRdb, the PCR reads were re-called with MiXCR into one record per CDR3 protein. The data show approximately 7,000 distinct CDR3 sequences, with 35% to 50% seen just once and roughly 22% held by the top ten. Trimming shortened V by 5 bases and J by 1 base, and 14 bases separated the two germline ends. This CDR3 has 15 amino acids. Germline-derived CDR1 and CDR2 are SGHVS and FQNEAQ. This clonotype has more than one count but fewer than ten. Its antigen is currently unknown.

The chain is built from TRBV7-8 and TRBJ1-1; a weak D match, TRBD1 (5 bases). The source material was CD4+ T cells from blood, cultured in vitro. The receptor's source is a human donor in good health. The CDR3 bases are TGTGCCAGCAGCCAGACCGGGACGGCGAACACTGAAGCTTTCTTT. It translates to CASSQTGTANTEAFF.